This T cell receptor (beta chain) emerged from a study of technical replicates of blood from several donors. This clone was observed once. The germline CDR1 and CDR2 sequences are ENHRY and SYGVKD. The V end was cut by 3 bases, the J end by 0 bases, with 11 bases between. The CDR3 length is 15 residues. Generated by immunoSEQ multiplex PCR, the TCRdb table keeps only in-frame clones and is missing some. The data contain more than 65,000 clones, roughly 94% of them singletons. Sequences were obtained from T cells isolated from PBMCs. The J gene is TRBJ1-1, the V gene TRBV10-3; tentatively, D is TRBD1 (6 bases). This TCR derives from a human donor in good health. In nucleotides, the CDR3 is TGTGCCATCAGTGATCAGGGGTCGATGAACACTGAAGCTTTCTTT. Translating it yields CAISDQGSMNTEAFF.